This T cell receptor (beta chain) was recovered during a study of Graves' ophthalmopathy and Graves' hyperthyroidism. This clonotype was picked up many times. Antigen unknown. Per the germline V gene, CDR1 is MDHEN and CDR2 is SYDVKM. V lost 6 bases to trimming and J lost 2 bases; unmatched junction nucleotides: 14. This CDR3 has 17 residues. Findings and limits, study-wide: Built on 13 signatures, a model told ophthalmopathy apart from stable hyperthyroidism with over 85% sensitivity and 80% to 82% specificity.

Amplifying from RNA transcripts, the study obtained TCR beta CDR3 regions. First-round RT-PCR with HTBI primers preceded a second-round multiplex PCR. TCRdb re-derived calls from the multiplex PCR reads in MiXCR, one entry per CDR3 protein. The table lists around 400,000 distinct CDR3 sequences, 15% to 20% of them singletons. This sequence originates from a woman between 18 and 30 years old with Graves' ophthalmopathy. Sequencing was done on a sample of peripheral blood. This rearrangement joins TRBV28 to TRBJ2-7, with 9 bases that match TRBD1. The CDR3 nucleotides read TGTGCCAGCAGCGATCCGGGACAGGGACCCGCTACCTACGAGCAGTACTTC. It specifies CASSDPGQGPATYEQYF.